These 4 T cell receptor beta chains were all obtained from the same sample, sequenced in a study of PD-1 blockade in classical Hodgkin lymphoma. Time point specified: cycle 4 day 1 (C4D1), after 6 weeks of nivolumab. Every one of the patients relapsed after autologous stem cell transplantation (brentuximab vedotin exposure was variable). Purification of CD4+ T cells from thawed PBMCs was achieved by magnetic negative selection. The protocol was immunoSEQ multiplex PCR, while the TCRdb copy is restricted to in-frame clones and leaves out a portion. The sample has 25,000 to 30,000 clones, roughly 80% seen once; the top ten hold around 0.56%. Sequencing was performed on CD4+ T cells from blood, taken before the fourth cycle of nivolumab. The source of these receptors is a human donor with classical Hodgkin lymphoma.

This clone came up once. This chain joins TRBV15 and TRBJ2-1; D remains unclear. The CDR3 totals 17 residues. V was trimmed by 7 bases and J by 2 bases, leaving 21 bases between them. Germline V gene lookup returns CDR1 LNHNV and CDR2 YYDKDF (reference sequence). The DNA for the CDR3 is TGTGCCACCACGCCAAGACTTCAAAATTATGCCTACAATGAGCAGTTCTTC. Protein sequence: CATTPRLQNYAYNEQFF.

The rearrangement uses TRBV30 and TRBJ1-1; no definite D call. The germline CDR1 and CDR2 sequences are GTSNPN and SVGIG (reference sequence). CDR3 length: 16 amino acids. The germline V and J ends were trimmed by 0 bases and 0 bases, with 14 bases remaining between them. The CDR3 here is CAWSVRYGSMNTEAFF. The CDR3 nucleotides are TGTGCCTGGAGTGTTAGGTACGGATCCATGAACACTGAAGCTTTCTTT. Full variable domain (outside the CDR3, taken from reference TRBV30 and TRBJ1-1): SQTIHQWPATLVQPVGSPLSLECTVEGTSNPNLYWYRQAAGRGLQLLFYSVGIGQISSEVPQNLSASRPQDRQFILSSKKLLLSDSGFYLCAWSVRYGSMNTEAFFGQGTRLTVV.

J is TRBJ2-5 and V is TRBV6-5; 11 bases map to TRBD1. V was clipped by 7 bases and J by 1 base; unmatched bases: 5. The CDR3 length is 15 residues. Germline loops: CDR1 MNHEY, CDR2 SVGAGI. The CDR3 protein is CASTRTGGSQETQYF. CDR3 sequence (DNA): TGTGCCAGCACCCGGACAGGGGGCTCCCAAGAGACCCAGTACTTC.

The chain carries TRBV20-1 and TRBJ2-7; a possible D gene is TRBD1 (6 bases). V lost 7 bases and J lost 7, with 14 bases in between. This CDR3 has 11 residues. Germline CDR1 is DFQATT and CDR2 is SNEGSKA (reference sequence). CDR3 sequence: CSVTVRGEQYF. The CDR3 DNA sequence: TGCAGTGTTACAGTAAGGGGGGAGCAGTACTTC.